A selection of T cell receptor beta chains follows, all from one sample in a study of shared clonotypes between healthy human individuals. The assay was immunoSEQ multiplex PCR, and TCRdb's table has in-frame clones only and misses some. This repertoire shows fewer than 600,000 clones, roughly three quarters found once; its top ten account for around 13%. Source material: PBMCs. All receptors come from a middle-aged woman in good health. Some clones in this sample may be carry-over from other donors' samples. CDR3s include the opening cysteine and the closing phenylalanine or tryptophan.

V,CDR3
TRBV6-5,CASRDGGGGPYEQYF
TRBV11-3,CASSLGGVFVNEQFF
TRBV6-6,CASSYEGAGANVLTF
TRBV2,CAGGGSGANVLTF
TRBV7-2,CASSLDSRGHGYTF
TRBV5-4,CASSLDMTYEQYF
TRBV7-2,CASSLNAYNEQFF
TRBV28,CASTPGQSSYEQYF
TRBV7-2,CASRYQGPSTEAFF
TRBV5-6,CASSRPGQPNSPLHF
TRBV7-2,CASSLATNTGELFF
TRBV4-3,CASSQAGRTGVNEKLFF
TRBV5-1,CASSLAYTGELFF
TRBV5-6,CASSLLRSYGYTF
TRBV30,CAWSVLRGHEKLFF
TRBV28,CASSLPGAAYEQYF
TRBV29-1,CSVGRGGAGEETQYF
TRBV28,CASSTGVAYGYTF
TRBV30,CAWSVGRAHSGELFF
TRBV27,CASSLTGGYGYTF
TRBV6-1,CASTSLGVNTEAFF
TRBV10-1,CASRRGYEPYGYTF
TRBV19,CASSITAALNTEAFF
TRBV5-4,CASSLRGDNYEQYF
TRBV28,CASSYRDQPQHF
TRBV27,CASTGLAGEETQYF
TRBV9,CASSVGATGVAEAFF
TRBV4-3,CASSLTSGITDTQYF
TRBV6-4,CASSLTGTDNNEQFF
TRBV7-2,CASSLSTGGIYEQYF
TRBV10-2,CASTEGLYEQYF
TRBV7-2,CASSLLPGGYEQYF
TRBV6-5,CASSEDRVSIQYF
TRBV7-9,CASSLVGVQETQYF
TRBV6-5,CASSSWGVGEPQHF
TRBV6-5,CASSPRQTSYEQYF
TRBV7-9,CASSPRTGSPYNEQFF
TRBV2,CAGTGGYGYTF
TRBV5-1,CASSSGQGINYGYTF
TRBV28,CASSFQPGGGKNIQYF
TRBV7-5,CVRSLGPCYTPLEETQYF
TRBV6-1,CASRGTGAGYTF
TRBV5-1,CASSLGLGADQPQHF
TRBV7-2,CASSPWGRTEQYF